A selection of T cell receptor beta chains follows, all from one sample in a study of T cell responses to AZD1222 COVID-19 vaccine. Clones were sequenced by immunoSEQ multiplex PCR, and TCRdb holds only the in-frame ones, with some missing. The sample consists of 75,000 to 95,000 clones, under 95% of them appearing once. The sequencing here drew on peripheral blood, taken on day 0 of MenACWY control vaccination. The receptors were sampled from an adult in good health. Each CDR3 is given with its conserved first and last residue. Fields, in order: D gene, V gene, J gene, clone size, CDR3 protein, CDR3 DNA. D genes are given only for firm matches. Only some rows state a clone size, as once, few, many or a class for expanded clones.

-,TRBV28,TRBJ1-2,-,CASTVGVLDYGYTF,TGTGCCAGCACCGTGGGGGTTTTGGACTATGGCTACACCTTC
TRBD1,TRBV28,TRBJ1-4,-,CASSLDRGREKLFF,TGTGCCAGCAGTCTAGACAGGGGCAGGGAAAAACTGTTTTTT
TRBD2,TRBV13,TRBJ2-1,-,CASSLGGLANYNEQFF,TGTGCCAGCAGCTTGGGGGGACTAGCGAATTACAATGAGCAGTTCTTC
TRBD1,TRBV5-1,TRBJ1-1,-,CASSFLTGGKNTEAFF,TGCGCCAGCAGCTTCCTGACAGGGGGTAAGAACACTGAAGCTTTCTTT
-,TRBV19,TRBJ1-1,-,CASSESTEAFF,TGTGCCAGTAGTGAGTCCACTGAAGCTTTCTTT
-,TRBV28,TRBJ1-2,-,CASSSRAAANYGYTF,TGTGCCAGCAGTTCTCGGGCAGCGGCCAACTATGGCTACACCTTC
-,TRBV19,TRBJ1-1,-,CASSPYSQGWSEAFF,TGTGCCAGTAGCCCCTATTCCCAGGGGTGGTCTGAAGCTTTCTTT
-,TRBV29-1,TRBJ2-3,-,CSVSGQLLTDTQYF,TGCAGCGTTAGTGGACAGTTACTCACAGATACGCAGTATTTT
-,TRBV5-3,TRBJ1-5,-,CARSFSRGYQPQHF,TGTGCCAGAAGCTTTAGCAGGGGCTATCAGCCCCAGCATTTT
-,TRBV19,TRBJ2-5,-,CASSRQGGEETQYF,TGTGCCAGTAGTCGACAGGGAGGAGAAGAGACCCAGTACTTC
-,TRBV7-2,TRBJ2-1,few,CASSLAEGGAYNEQFF,TGTGCCAGCAGCTTAGCGGAGGGGGGGGCCTATAATGAGCAGTTCTTC
TRBD1,TRBV29-1,TRBJ2-3,-,CSAGQGAGDTQYF,TGCAGCGCGGGACAGGGGGCGGGAGATACGCAGTATTTT
TRBD1,TRBV6-2/TRBV6-3,TRBJ1-3,once,CASSYRGQNSGNTIYF,TGTGCCAGCAGTTATCGGGGACAGAACTCTGGAAACACCATATATTTT
TRBD2,TRBV19,TRBJ2-1,-,CASSTSSGRAYNEQFF,TGTGCCAGTAGTACCTCTAGCGGGAGGGCCTACAATGAGCAGTTCTTC
TRBD2,TRBV7-7,TRBJ2-3,once,CASSSSSGSFPDTQYF,TGTGCTAGCAGCAGCTCTAGCGGGAGTTTCCCAGATACGCAGTATTTT
-,TRBV30,TRBJ1-1,-,CAWSVQGNTEAFF,TGTGCCTGGAGTGTACAGGGGAACACTGAAGCTTTCTTT
TRBD2,TRBV2,TRBJ2-5,-,CASTRGLALQGTQYF,TGTGCCAGCACTAGGGGACTAGCATTACAAGGGACCCAGTACTTC
TRBD1,TRBV5-5,TRBJ1-5,-,CASSAGTGSYSNQPQHF,TGTGCCAGCAGCGCCGGGACAGGGTCTTATAGCAATCAGCCCCAGCATTTT
-,TRBV1,TRBJ1-2,-,CTQTGSYGYTF,TGCACCCAGACGGGGAGCTATGGCTACACCTTC
-,TRBV19,TRBJ1-2,-,CASSISTQGGYGYTF,TGTGCCAGTAGTATATCGACCCAGGGTGGATATGGCTACACCTTC
-,TRBV29-1,TRBJ2-2,-,CSVRSLTQSNTGELFF,TGCAGCGTTCGGTCGCTTACCCAATCGAACACCGGGGAGCTGTTTTTT
TRBD1,TRBV5-1,TRBJ1-2,-,CASSLSLGGGNYGYTF,TGCGCCAGCAGCTTGTCTTTAGGGGGCGGGAACTATGGCTACACCTTC
-,TRBV3-1/TRBV3-2,TRBJ2-7,-,CASSHRTKTYEQYF,TGTGCCAGCAGCCATCGGACAAAAACCTACGAGCAGTACTTC
-,TRBV12-3/TRBV12-4,TRBJ2-5,-,CASSPQIQETQYF,TGTGCCAGCAGTCCTCAGATACAAGAGACCCAGTACTTC
-,TRBV6-2/TRBV6-3,TRBJ1-2,-,CASSYPDGYTF,TGTGCCAGCAGTTACCCAGATGGCTACACCTTC
TRBD2,TRBV3-1/TRBV3-2,TRBJ2-1,-,CASSQDPKRGEQFF,TGTGCCAGCAGCCAAGATCCAAAGCGGGGGGAGCAGTTCTTC
TRBD2,TRBV7-9,TRBJ2-1,-,CASSLRPSGNQNEQFF,TGTGCCAGCAGCCTCCGGCCTAGCGGGAATCAGAATGAGCAGTTCTTC
TRBD2,TRBV9,TRBJ2-2,few,CASSVAPGLGGGPTGELFF,TGTGCCAGCAGCGTAGCCCCGGGACTAGGTGGGGGGCCTACCGGGGAGCTGTTTTTT
-,TRBV19,TRBJ2-2,once,CASSTQGTGELFF,TGTGCCAGTAGTACCCAGGGCACCGGGGAGCTGTTTTTT
-,TRBV19,TRBJ1-5,-,CASEEGSNQPQHF,TGTGCCAGCGAAGAAGGGAGCAATCAGCCCCAGCATTTT
TRBD2,TRBV29-1,TRBJ2-5,-,CSVEGLGLAGGVQETQYF,TGCAGCGTTGAAGGACTAGGACTAGCGGGAGGGGTCCAAGAGACCCAGTACTTC
TRBD1,TRBV2,TRBJ1-2,-,CASSDGQGGYGYTF,TGTGCCAGCAGTGACGGTCAGGGGGGCTATGGCTACACCTTC
-,TRBV3-1/TRBV3-2,TRBJ2-5,-,CASSGGPQETQYF,TGTGCCAGCAGCGGGGGACCCCAAGAGACCCAGTACTTC
-,TRBV15,TRBJ2-7,-,CATSRGWVYEQYF,TGTGCCACCAGCAGAGGTTGGGTCTACGAGCAGTACTTC
-,TRBV3-1/TRBV3-2,TRBJ1-4,-,CASSQEGSANEKLFF,TGTGCCAGCAGCCAAGAAGGGTCGGCTAATGAAAAACTGTTTTTT
-,TRBV28,TRBJ2-1,few,CATGVRNEQFF,TGTGCCACTGGGGTTCGCAATGAGCAGTTCTTC
-,TRBV5-4,TRBJ1-2,once,CASSLDRYGPHGYTF,TGTGCCAGCAGCTTGGATCGGTACGGGCCTCATGGCTACACCTTC
-,TRBV2,TRBJ1-3,few,CASRGGPGNTIYF,TGTGCCAGCAGGGGGGGCCCTGGAAACACCATATATTTT
-,TRBV7-8,TRBJ2-2,-,CASGFFFRGTNTGELFF,TGTGCCAGCGGATTCTTTTTTCGTGGGACGAACACCGGGGAGCTGTTTTTT
TRBD1,TRBV5-1,TRBJ2-7,-,CASSRDRAYEQYF,TGCGCCAGCAGCCGGGACAGGGCCTACGAGCAGTACTTC
-,TRBV5-1,TRBJ1-2,-,CASSFNGYGYTF,TGCGCCAGCAGCTTTAACGGCTATGGCTACACCTTC
-,TRBV6-2/TRBV6-3,TRBJ2-5,-,CASSYNTGSVQYF,TGTGCCAGCAGTTACAACACTGGATCGGTCCAGTACTTC
-,TRBV19,TRBJ1-2,medium-sized,CASGDTGGYTF,TGTGCCAGTGGGGACACGGGTGGCTACACCTTC
-,TRBV5-1,TRBJ2-7,-,CASSLLLEDEQYF,TGCGCCAGCAGCTTGCTGTTGGAGGACGAGCAGTACTTC
-,TRBV4-2,TRBJ2-7,-,CASSQEMAGAGYEQYF,TGTGCCAGCAGCCAAGAAATGGCGGGGGCAGGCTACGAGCAGTACTTC
TRBD2,TRBV7-2,TRBJ2-3,-,CASSFRRGGTDTQYF,TGTGCCAGCAGCTTTCGACGGGGGGGCACAGATACGCAGTATTTT
TRBD1,TRBV5-6,TRBJ2-3,-,CASSFWTGGGPDTQYF,TGTGCCAGCAGCTTTTGGACAGGGGGCGGACCAGATACGCAGTATTTT
-,TRBV5-6,TRBJ1-1,few,CASSLIRSLNTEAFF,TGTGCCAGCAGCTTGATCCGCTCATTGAACACTGAAGCTTTCTTT
-,TRBV10-1,TRBJ2-3,-,CASSPFDKGGTDTQYF,TGCGCCAGCAGTCCCTTTGATAAAGGCGGCACAGATACGCAGTATTTT
-,TRBV19,TRBJ1-4,-,CASSNSPVLRVGEKLFF,TGTGCCAGTAGCAATTCACCCGTTTTGAGGGTCGGTGAAAAACTGTTTTTT
-,TRBV5-1,TRBJ2-1,-,CASSTGPLKNEQFF,TGCGCCAGCAGCACGGGACCCCTCAAGAATGAGCAGTTCTTC
-,TRBV12-3/TRBV12-4,TRBJ2-2,-,CASSLGQTGELFF,TGTGCCAGCAGTTTAGGCCAGACCGGGGAGCTGTTTTTT
-,TRBV2,TRBJ1-5,few,CASSQGIGQPQHF,TGTGCCAGCAGTCAGGGTATTGGACAGCCCCAGCATTTT
-,TRBV27,TRBJ1-2,-,CASSFSSTGGGYTF,TGTGCCAGCAGTTTTAGTTCGACGGGCGGGGGCTACACCTTC
-,TRBV6-5,TRBJ1-1,-,CASSYSRNTEAFF,TGTGCCAGCAGTTACTCACGGAACACTGAAGCTTTCTTT
TRBD1,TRBV9,TRBJ1-5,few,CASSAGTGGAGQPQHF,TGTGCCAGCAGCGCCGGGACAGGGGGCGCAGGGCAGCCCCAGCATTTT
TRBD1,TRBV6-6,TRBJ2-7,-,CASRPRTGDSYEQYF,TGTGCCAGCAGACCCCGGACAGGGGACTCCTACGAGCAGTACTTC
TRBD1,TRBV7-3,TRBJ1-5,once,CASSFNGTGNQPQHF,TGTGCCAGCAGCTTCAACGGGACAGGGAATCAGCCCCAGCATTTT
-,TRBV5-1,TRBJ1-6,-,CASSLGDKNSPLHF,TGCGCCAGCAGCTTAGGGGACAAAAATTCACCCCTCCACTTT
-,TRBV19,TRBJ2-3,-,CASSIALGDTQYF,TGTGCCAGTAGTATTGCCCTCGGAGATACGCAGTATTTT